The clone carrying this TCR beta chain has a single count. Duration under 3 months, a NOSPECS grade of at least 4, and a Clinical Activity Score of at least 3 characterized the ophthalmopathy patients. Diagnoses were established using clinical symptoms, serum thyroxine and TRAb, thyroid ultrasound and orbital computed tomography. Cells are PBMCs isolated from more than 8.5 ml of fresh blood. The data originate from a study of T cells in Graves' hyperthyroidism and ophthalmopathy. The wider study: Once the initial diagnosis was made, peripheral blood was obtained before any treatment.

Researchers took RNA transcripts and amplified the TCR beta CDR3 regions from them. Initially, a first-round RT-PCR of the TCR CDR3 employed the HTBI primer set. TCRdb re-called the multiplex PCR reads with MiXCR, one entry per CDR3 protein. The sample consists of a few hundred thousand distinct CDR3 sequences, more than 15% of them appearing once. Germline V gene data show CDR1 as DFQATT and CDR2 as SNEGSKA (reference sequence). The CDR3 is 14 residues long. Trimming at V came to 6 bases and at J to 3 bases, leaving 6 bases not matched to a gene. The material sequenced was blood. This rearrangement joins TRBV20-1 to TRBJ1-5; 9 bases match TRBD1. The TCR originated in a woman aged 40 to 50 with Graves' ophthalmopathy. The CDR3 sequence: CSARTGEHNQPQHF. DNA of the CDR3: TGCAGTGCCCGGACAGGGGAGCACAATCAGCCCCAGCATTTT.